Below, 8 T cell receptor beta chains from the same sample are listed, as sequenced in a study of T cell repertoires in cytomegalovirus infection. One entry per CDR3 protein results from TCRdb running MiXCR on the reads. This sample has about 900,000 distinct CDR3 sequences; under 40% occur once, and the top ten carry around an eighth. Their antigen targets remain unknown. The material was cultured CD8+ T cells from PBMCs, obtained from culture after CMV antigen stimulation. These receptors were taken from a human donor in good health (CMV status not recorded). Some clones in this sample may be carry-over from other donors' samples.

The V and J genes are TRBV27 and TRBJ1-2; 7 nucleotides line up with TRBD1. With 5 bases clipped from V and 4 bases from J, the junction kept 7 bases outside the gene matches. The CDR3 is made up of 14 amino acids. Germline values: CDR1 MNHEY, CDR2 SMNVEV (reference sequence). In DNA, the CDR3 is TGTGCCAGCAGTATCACAGGGGCAGGCTATGGCTACACCTTC. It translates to CASSITGAGYGYTF.

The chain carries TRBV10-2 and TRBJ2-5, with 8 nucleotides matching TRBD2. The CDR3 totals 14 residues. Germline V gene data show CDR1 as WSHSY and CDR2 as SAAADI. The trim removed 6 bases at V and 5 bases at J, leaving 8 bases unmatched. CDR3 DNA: TGCGCCAGCAGGGACGGGGGGGCCCGGGAGACCCAGTACTTC. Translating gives CASRDGGARETQYF.

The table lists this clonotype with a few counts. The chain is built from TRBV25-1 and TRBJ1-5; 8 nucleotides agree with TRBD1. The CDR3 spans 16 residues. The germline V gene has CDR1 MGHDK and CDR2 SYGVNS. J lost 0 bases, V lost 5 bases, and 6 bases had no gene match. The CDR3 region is CASSTGQGDSNQPQHF. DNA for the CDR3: TGTGCCAGCAGTACTGGACAGGGCGATAGCAATCAGCCCCAGCATTTT.

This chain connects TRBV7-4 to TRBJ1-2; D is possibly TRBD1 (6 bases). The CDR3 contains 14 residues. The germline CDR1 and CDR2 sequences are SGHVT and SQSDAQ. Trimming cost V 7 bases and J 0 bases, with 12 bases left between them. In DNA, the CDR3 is TGTGCCAGCATCGCCGAGGGGGCTAACTATGGCTACACCTTC. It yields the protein CASIAEGANYGYTF.

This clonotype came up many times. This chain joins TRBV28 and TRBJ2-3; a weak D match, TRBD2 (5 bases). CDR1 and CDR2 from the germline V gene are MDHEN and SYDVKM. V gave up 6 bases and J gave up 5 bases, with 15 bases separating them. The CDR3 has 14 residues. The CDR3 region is CASSFSGRVDTQYF. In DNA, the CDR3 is TGTGCCAGCAGCTTCAGCGGAAGGGTAGATACGCAGTATTTT.

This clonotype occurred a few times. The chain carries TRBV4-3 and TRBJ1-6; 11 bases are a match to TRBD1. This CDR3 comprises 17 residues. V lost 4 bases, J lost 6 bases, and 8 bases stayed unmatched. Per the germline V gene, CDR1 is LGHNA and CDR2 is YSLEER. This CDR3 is CASSPEFGTGGNSPLHF. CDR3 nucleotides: TGCGCCAGCAGCCCCGAGTTTGGGACAGGGGGTAATTCACCCCTCCACTTT.

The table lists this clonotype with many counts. CDR3 sequence: CASSPGQGATNEKLFF. The CDR3, as DNA: TGTGCCAGCAGTCCGGGACAGGGCGCGACTAATGAAAAACTGTTTTTT. The rearrangement uses TRBV7-9 and TRBJ1-4; 9 nucleotides line up with TRBD1. This CDR3 region has 16 residues. Germline V lookup: CDR1 SEHNR, CDR2 FQNEAQ (reference sequence). V dropped 6 bases and J dropped 2; count of bases not matched to a gene: 7.

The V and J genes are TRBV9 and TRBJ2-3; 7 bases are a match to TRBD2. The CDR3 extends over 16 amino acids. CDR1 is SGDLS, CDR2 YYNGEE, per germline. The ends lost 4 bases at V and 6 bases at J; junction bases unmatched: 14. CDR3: CASSPIPWGGSDTQYF. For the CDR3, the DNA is TGTGCCAGCAGCCCGATCCCATGGGGAGGGTCTGATACGCAGTATTTT.